Presented here are 32 T cell receptor beta chains from one specimen sequenced in a study of blood T cell repertoires in COVID-19. The protocol was immunoSEQ multiplex PCR, while the TCRdb copy is restricted to in-frame clones and leaves out a portion. The table has 130,000 to 150,000 clones, over 70% seen once. Sequencing was performed on PBMCs or T cells enriched from blood (not recorded which). The receptors come from a man in his sixties who had recovered from COVID-19.

The table lists this clone with a count of one. This chain joins TRBV19 and TRBJ2-7, with 8 nucleotides matching TRBD2. Looked up from germline, CDR1 is LNHDA and CDR2 is SQIVND (reference sequence). Germline trimming cut 4 bases from V and 5 bases from J; bases unmatched to any gene: 10. CDR3 size: 15 residues. The chain's CDR3 is CASSTGTGTSDEQYF. CDR3 nucleotide sequence: TGTGCCAGTAGTACGGGAACCGGGACTAGTGACGAGCAGTACTTC.

This chain links TRBV12-3 or TRBV12-4 with TRBJ2-1, with D uncertain. The CDR3 sequence is 13 residues long. With 2 bases removed from V and 10 bases from J, the gap between germline ends came to 12 bases. CDR3 loop: CASSLMRFGEQFF. CDR3 nucleotide sequence: TGTGCCAGCAGTTTAATGAGGTTTGGGGAGCAGTTCTTC.

V is TRBV19 and J is TRBJ1-1; TRBD1 might be the D (5 bases). This CDR3 has 15 residues. V lost 5 bases and J lost 4, with 17 bases in between. Germline V gene lookup returns CDR1 LNHDA and CDR2 SQIVND (reference sequence). This CDR3 is CASSLFGREGTEAFF. In nucleotides, the CDR3 is TGTGCCAGTAGTCTCTTTGGCAGGGAGGGCACTGAAGCTTTCTTT.

The chain carries TRBV29-1 and TRBJ2-5, with 8 bases fitting TRBD2. CDR3 length: 12 residues. Germline trimming cut 3 bases from V and 4 bases from J; bases unmatched to any gene: 1. The germline V gene encodes CDR1 SQVTM and CDR2 ANQGSEA. The CDR3 DNA reads TGCAGCGTTGAGCTAGCGGGAGAGACCCAGTACTTC. This translates into CSVELAGETQYF. The full variable domain, in which reference TRBV29-1 and TRBJ2-5 provide the parts outside the CDR3, is SAVISQKPSRDICQRGTSLTIQCQVDSQVTMMFWYRQQPGQSLTLIATANQGSEATYESGFVIDKFPISRPNLTFSTLTVSNMSPEDSSIYLCSVELAGETQYFGPGTRLLVL.

The chain uses TRBV29-1 and TRBJ2-1; TRBD2 matches at 12 bases. The CDR3 sequence is 17 residues long. The ends lost 7 bases at V and 6 bases at J; junction bases unmatched: 16. Germline CDR1 reads SQVTM; CDR2 reads ANQGSEA. The CDR3 spells CSAITSFGLAGSNEQFF. CDR3 DNA: TGCAGCGCAATAACGTCTTTTGGACTAGCGGGGAGCAATGAGCAGTTCTTC.

V usage is TRBV10-1 and J usage is TRBJ1-1, with D hard to call. Germline V lookup: CDR1 WNHNN, CDR2 SYGVQD (reference sequence). The CDR3 has 13 residues. Trimming removed 0 bases at V and 10 bases at J, with 12 bases between. The CDR3 DNA reads TGCGCCAGCAGTGAGTCGGGCGGAGGTACAGCTTTCTTT. This translates into CASSESGGGTAFF.

The chain employs TRBV28 and TRBJ2-3; a possible D gene is TRBD2 (5 bases). Per germline, CDR1 MDHEN and CDR2 SYDVKM. Trimming cost V 10 bases and J 3 bases, with 14 bases left between them. The CDR3 is made up of 13 amino acids. DNA for the CDR3: TGTGCCACCGGGGAGACGGGTACAGATACGCAGTATTTT. Protein: CATGETGTDTQYF.

The CDR3 here is CATGLGRGTEAFF. The DNA for the CDR3 is TGTGCCACGGGTCTGGGTAGGGGGACTGAAGCTTTCTTT. The chain carries TRBV6-5 and TRBJ1-1, with a possible D match to TRBD1 (6 bases). CDR1 MNHEY and CDR2 SVGAGI come from the germline V gene. The ends were cut back, 10 bases at V and 5 bases at J, with 17 bases in the middle. This CDR3 spans 13 amino acids.

This clone showed up just once. The CDR3: CASSPLGGLGYNEQFF. DNA for the CDR3: TGTGCCAGCTCACCCTTGGGCGGACTCGGCTACAATGAGCAGTTCTTC. The chain joins TRBV27 to TRBJ2-1, with a tentative D call TRBD2 (5 bases). V was shortened by 8 bases and J by 3 bases, with 20 bases between the two germline ends. Germline V gene sequence: CDR1 MNHEY, CDR2 SMNVEV (reference sequence). The CDR3 has 16 residues.

V and J are TRBV2 and TRBJ1-1; 9 nucleotides match TRBD1. The J segment lost 1 base and the V segment lost 5 bases, leaving 8 bases of the junction unmatched. Germline lookup yields CDR1 SNHLY and CDR2 FYNNEI. The CDR3 totals 16 residues. The CDR3 sequence is CASSSQTGGTNTEAFF. CDR3 nucleotide sequence: TGTGCCAGCAGTAGCCAGACAGGGGGGACGAACACTGAAGCTTTCTTT.

V is TRBV9 and J is TRBJ2-5; no firm D call. Looked up from germline, CDR1 is SGDLS and CDR2 is YYNGEE. The CDR3 extends over 14 amino acids. The V and J ends lost 0 bases and 4 bases respectively, with 10 bases between them. The CDR3 nucleotides read TGTGCCAGCAGCGTAGGAGTCCGCGGAGAGACCCAGTACTTC. It yields the protein CASSVGVRGETQYF.

This clone was detected a few times. The J gene is TRBJ2-5, the V gene TRBV5-1; 10 bases agree with TRBD2. V shed 0 bases and J 2 bases; nucleotides not matched to a gene: 4. Germline lookup yields CDR1 SGHRS and CDR2 YFSETQ. The CDR3 extends over 16 amino acids. For the CDR3, the DNA is TGCGCCAGCAGCTTGGCCGGACTAGCGGTACAAGAGACCCAGTACTTC. Amino acid sequence: CASSLAGLAVQETQYF.

CDR3 loop: CASSSSGGAGELFF. The CDR3 DNA follows: TGTGCCAGCAGCTCCTCAGGCGGGGCCGGGGAGCTGTTTTTT. V is TRBV3-1 (or the pseudogene TRBV3-2) and J is TRBJ2-2, with TRBD2 as a possible D gene (6 bases). Germline CDR1 reads LGHDT; CDR2 reads YNNKEL (reference sequence). CDR3 length equals 14 residues. With 5 bases removed from V and 6 bases from J, the gap between germline ends came to 13 bases.

This chain connects TRBV30 to TRBJ1-2; TRBD1 aligns across 7 bases. Germline V gene sequence: CDR1 GTSNPN, CDR2 SVGIG (reference sequence). J lost 0 bases, V lost 3 bases, and 7 bases had no gene match. This CDR3 has 15 amino acids. CDR3 DNA sequence: TGTGCCTGGAGGCCAGAAGGGACAGCTAACTATGGCTACACCTTC. Translated, it gives CAWRPEGTANYGYTF. The full variable domain, rest sourced from reference TRBV30 and TRBJ1-2, is SQTIHQWPATLVQPVGSPLSLECTVEGTSNPNLYWYRQAAGRGLQLLFYSVGIGQISSEVPQNLSASRPQDRQFILSSKKLLLSDSGFYLCAWRPEGTANYGYTFGSGTRLTVV.

This clone was counted a single time. V gene TRBV5-1 combines with J gene TRBJ2-2, with TRBD2 matching 7 bases. V dropped 2 bases and J dropped 4; count of bases not matched to a gene: 8. The CDR3 runs to 16 residues. Germline assignment: CDR1 SGHRS and CDR2 YFSETQ. The CDR3 is CASSLARGGSTGELFF. The CDR3 DNA is TGCGCCAGCAGCTTAGCGCGGGGCGGGAGCACCGGGGAGCTGTTTTTT.

The V call is TRBV7-8, the J call TRBJ2-2; weak D call: TRBD2 (5 bases). The CDR3 runs 14 residues. Germline values: CDR1 SGHVS, CDR2 FQNEAQ. The V gene lost 1 base and the J gene lost 5 bases, with 8 bases spanning the gap. CDR3 sequence (DNA): TGTGCCAGCAGCTTAGGGAGACTAACCGGGGAGCTGTTTTTT. This sequence encodes CASSLGRLTGELFF.

In this sample, this clone turned up once. The chain is built from TRBV28 and TRBJ2-7; 8 nucleotides match TRBD1. Per the germline V gene, CDR1 is MDHEN and CDR2 is SYDVKM. This CDR3 is 13 amino acids long. The V segment lost 6 bases and the J segment 2 bases; nucleotides outside the gene matches: 3. The CDR3 loop is CASRDRATYEQYF. DNA of the CDR3: TGTGCCAGCAGGGACAGGGCCACCTACGAGCAGTACTTC.

The V gene is TRBV18, the J gene TRBJ2-7, with 8 bases aligning to TRBD1. V lost 3 bases and J lost 5; bases outside the gene matches: 6. CDR1 KGHSH and CDR2 LQKENI come from the germline V gene. The CDR3 totals 14 residues. CDR3 sequence (DNA): TGTGCCAGCTCACCGTGGACAGGGTTGGACGAGCAGTACTTC. It encodes CASSPWTGLDEQYF. Looking up the rest from reference TRBV18 and TRBJ2-7 gives the full variable domain: NAGVMQNPRHLVRRRGQEARLRCSPMKGHSHVYWYRQLPEEGLKFMVYLQKENIIDESGMPKERFSAEFPKEGPSILRIQQVVRGDSAAYFCASSPWTGLDEQYFGPGTRLTVT.

This chain uses TRBV9 with TRBJ2-3, with 7 nucleotides matching TRBD2. The CDR3 covers 17 residues. Germline V lookup: CDR1 SGDLS, CDR2 YYNGEE. The trim removed 2 bases at V and 1 base at J, leaving 10 bases unmatched. The CDR3 DNA follows: TGTGCCAGCAGCGTCAGAGAGCGGGATGGGGGCACAGATACGCAGTATTTT. Residues: CASSVRERDGGTDTQYF.

The chain recombines TRBV2 with TRBJ2-7, with D possibly being TRBD1 (6 bases). Germline CDR1 is SNHLY and CDR2 is FYNNEI. Trimming cost V 6 bases and J 3 bases, with 15 bases left between them. This CDR3 is built from 14 residues. The DNA of the CDR3 is TGTGCCAGCAGGGAGACAGGAACAATCTACGAGCAGTACTTC. This codes for CASRETGTIYEQYF.

In its sample, this clone was seen a few times. This rearrangement joins TRBV29-1 to TRBJ1-2, with D perhaps TRBD1 (6 bases). CDR3 length: 12 residues. CDR1 and CDR2 from the germline V gene are SQVTM and ANQGSEA. Trimming cost V 5 bases and J 4 bases, with 11 bases left between them. CDR3 DNA: TGCAGCGTTCGAACAGGGTTCTATGGCTACACCTTC. Its translation: CSVRTGFYGYTF.

The V gene is TRBV28, the J gene TRBJ2-3, with 11 bases that match TRBD1. Germline V CDR1 and CDR2: MDHEN, SYDVKM. The CDR3 is 15 residues long. V shed 7 bases and J 3 bases; nucleotides not matched to a gene: 6. CDR3 nucleotides: TGTGCCAGCACTCCCGGGACAGGGGGTACAGATACGCAGTATTTT. Its translation is CASTPGTGGTDTQYF.

The CDR3 DNA reads TGTGCCAGCAGCCAAGTGGGGCAAGAGGAGTTCTTC. Translation gives CASSQVGQEEFF. The chain combines TRBV3-1 (or the pseudogene TRBV3-2) with TRBJ2-1, with D possibly being TRBD1 (5 bases). This CDR3 is built from 12 residues. Germline V gene lookup returns CDR1 LGHDT and CDR2 YNNKEL (reference sequence). Trimming took off 1 base at V and 14 bases at J, with 12 bases between the two ends.

The genes are TRBV12-5 and TRBJ2-5; 15 nucleotides align to TRBD2. Germline CDR1 is LGHNT and CDR2 is FRNRAP. V trimming: 6 bases; J trimming: 5 bases; junction bases outside the gene matches: 4. The CDR3 is made up of 15 amino acids. The CDR3 is CASGRGLAGGETQYF. The CDR3, as DNA: TGTGCTAGTGGCCGGGGACTAGCGGGAGGCGAGACCCAGTACTTC.

J is TRBJ2-1 and V is TRBV19; 7 positions match TRBD2. Germline CDR1 LNHDA, CDR2 SQIVND (reference sequence). The CDR3 covers 11 residues. V lost 10 bases and J lost 10; bases outside the gene matches: 7. The CDR3 is CATGGFGEQFF. CDR3 coding DNA: TGTGCCACCGGGGGGTTCGGGGAGCAGTTCTTC.

The rearrangement links TRBV7-8 to TRBJ2-5, with D tentatively TRBD1 (6 bases). Per the germline V gene, CDR1 is SGHVS and CDR2 is FQNEAQ. This CDR3 is built from 18 residues. This chain's CDR3 is CGTAAYPSGSPEEETQYF. In DNA, the CDR3 is TGTGGGACAGCAGCTTACCCTTCGGGATCTCCGGAGGAAGAGACCCAGTACTTC.

This clone was seen a few times. This chain joins TRBV14 and TRBJ1-2; TRBD1 matches at 8 bases. This CDR3 is built from 14 residues. Germline assignment: CDR1 SGHDN and CDR2 FVKESK. The V segment lost 5 bases and the J segment 7 bases; nucleotides outside the gene matches: 9. The CDR3 protein is CASSTSDRDPGYTF. The CDR3 region has the DNA TGTGCCAGCAGCACCTCGGACAGGGATCCTGGCTACACCTTC.

The rearrangement uses TRBV25-1 and TRBJ2-3; 7 nucleotides line up with TRBD2. Germline loops: CDR1 MGHDK, CDR2 SYGVNS. Trimming took 6 bases from V and 2 from J; bases not matched to a gene: 14. This CDR3 is built from 17 residues. CDR3 region: CASSPPSRGFNTDTQYF. CDR3 nucleotides: TGTGCCAGCAGCCCCCCTTCGCGGGGGTTTAACACAGATACGCAGTATTTT.

The V call is TRBV5-5, the J call TRBJ2-7, with 7 bases matching TRBD1. The CDR3 extends over 13 amino acids. After removal of 4 bases from V and 7 bases from J, the junction contained 8 bases not matched to a gene. Germline CDR1 reads SGHKS; CDR2 reads YYEKEE (reference sequence). In DNA, the CDR3 is TGTGCCAGCAGCCCCACAGGGGCCGGGGAGCAGTACTTC. Translating it yields CASSPTGAGEQYF.

This clone was detected once. The chain employs TRBV28 and TRBJ1-3; D ambiguous. CDR1 and CDR2 (germline): MDHEN, SYDVKM. V lost 4 bases and J lost 1, with 5 bases in between. The CDR3 length is 13 residues. CDR3: CASSSPSGNTIYF. In nucleotides, the CDR3 is TGTGCCAGCAGTTCCCCTTCTGGAAACACCATATATTTT.

The rearrangement uses TRBV10-2 and TRBJ2-3; a weak D match, TRBD1 (6 bases). Trimming left V 6 bases short and J 0 bases short, with 7 bases between. There are 13 residues in the CDR3. CDR1 is WSHSY and CDR2 is SAAADI in the germline V gene. The CDR3 DNA is TGCGCCAGCAGACAGGGAAGCACAGATACGCAGTATTTT. As protein: CASRQGSTDTQYF.

This chain connects TRBV20-1 to TRBJ2-2; 7 bases fit TRBD1. The CDR3 totals 14 residues. V lost 3 bases, J lost 3 bases, and 4 bases stayed unmatched. Germline-derived CDR1 and CDR2 are DFQATT and SNEGSKA (reference sequence). CDR3 sequence: CSASAGTDTGELFF. The CDR3 DNA reads TGCAGTGCTAGTGCCGGGACAGACACCGGGGAGCTGTTTTTT.